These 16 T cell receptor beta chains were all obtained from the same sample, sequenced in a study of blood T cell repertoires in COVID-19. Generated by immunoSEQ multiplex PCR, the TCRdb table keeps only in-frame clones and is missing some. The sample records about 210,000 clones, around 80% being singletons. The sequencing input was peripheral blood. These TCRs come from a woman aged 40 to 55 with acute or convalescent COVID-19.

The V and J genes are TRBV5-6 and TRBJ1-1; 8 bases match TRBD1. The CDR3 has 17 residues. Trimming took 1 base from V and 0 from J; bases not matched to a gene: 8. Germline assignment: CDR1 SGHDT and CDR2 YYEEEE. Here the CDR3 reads CASSLQGARSLNTEAFF. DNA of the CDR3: TGTGCCAGCAGCTTGCAGGGGGCGCGATCGCTGAACACTGAAGCTTTCTTT.

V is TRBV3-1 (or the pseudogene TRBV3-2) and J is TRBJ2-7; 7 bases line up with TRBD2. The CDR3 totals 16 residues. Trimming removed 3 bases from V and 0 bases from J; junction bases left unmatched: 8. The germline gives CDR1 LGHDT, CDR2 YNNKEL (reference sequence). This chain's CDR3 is CASSQASGAFSYEQYF. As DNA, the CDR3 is TGTGCCAGCAGCCAGGCCAGCGGGGCCTTCTCCTACGAGCAGTACTTC.

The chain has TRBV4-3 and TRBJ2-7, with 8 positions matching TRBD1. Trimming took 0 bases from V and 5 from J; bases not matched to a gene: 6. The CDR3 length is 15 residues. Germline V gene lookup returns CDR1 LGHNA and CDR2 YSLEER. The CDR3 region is CASSQDPDRVNEQYF. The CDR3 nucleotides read TGCGCCAGCAGCCAAGACCCGGACAGGGTCAACGAGCAGTACTTC.

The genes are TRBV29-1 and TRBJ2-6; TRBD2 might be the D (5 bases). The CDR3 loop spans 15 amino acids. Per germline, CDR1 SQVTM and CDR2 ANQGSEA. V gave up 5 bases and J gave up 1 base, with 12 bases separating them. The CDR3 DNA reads TGCAGCGTTCAAGGACTCATGTCTGGGGCCAACGTCCTGACTTTC. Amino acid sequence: CSVQGLMSGANVLTF.

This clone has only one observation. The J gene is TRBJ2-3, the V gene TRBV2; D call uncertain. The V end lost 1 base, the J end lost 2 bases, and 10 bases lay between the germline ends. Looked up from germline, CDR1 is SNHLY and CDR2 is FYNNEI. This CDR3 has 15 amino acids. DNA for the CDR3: TGTGCCAGCAGTGAAGTGTCTATTTACACAGATACGCAGTATTTT. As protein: CASSEVSIYTDTQYF.

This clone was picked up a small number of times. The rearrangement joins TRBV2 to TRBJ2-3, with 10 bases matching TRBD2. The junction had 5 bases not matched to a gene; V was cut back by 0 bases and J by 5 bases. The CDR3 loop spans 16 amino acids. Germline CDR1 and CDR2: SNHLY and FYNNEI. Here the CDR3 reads CASSEASGGALDTQYF. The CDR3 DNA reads TGTGCCAGCAGTGAAGCAAGCGGGGGGGCGTTAGATACGCAGTATTTT.

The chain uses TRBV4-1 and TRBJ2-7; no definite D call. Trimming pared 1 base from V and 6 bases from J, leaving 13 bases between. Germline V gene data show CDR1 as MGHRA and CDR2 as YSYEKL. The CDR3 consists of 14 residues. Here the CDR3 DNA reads TGCGCCAGCAGCCAAGTCACCCTACCCCCCGAGCAGTACTTC. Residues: CASSQVTLPPEQYF.

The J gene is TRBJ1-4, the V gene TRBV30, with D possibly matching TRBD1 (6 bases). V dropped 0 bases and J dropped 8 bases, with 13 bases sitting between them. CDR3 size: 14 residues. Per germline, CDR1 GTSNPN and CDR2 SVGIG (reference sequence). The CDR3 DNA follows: TGTGCCTGGAGTGTAGGCAGGGGACGAGAAAAACTGTTTTTT. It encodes CAWSVGRGREKLFF.

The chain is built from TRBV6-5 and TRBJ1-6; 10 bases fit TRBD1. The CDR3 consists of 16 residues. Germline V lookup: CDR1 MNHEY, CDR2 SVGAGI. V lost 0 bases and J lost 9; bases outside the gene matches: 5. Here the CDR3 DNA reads TGTGCCAGCAGTTACTCGACAGGGGGCATCGGTTCACCCCTCCACTTT. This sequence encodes CASSYSTGGIGSPLHF.

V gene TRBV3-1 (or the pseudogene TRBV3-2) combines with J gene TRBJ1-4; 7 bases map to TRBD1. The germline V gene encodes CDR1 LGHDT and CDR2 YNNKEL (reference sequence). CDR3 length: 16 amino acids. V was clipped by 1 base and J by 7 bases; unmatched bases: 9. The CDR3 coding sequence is TGTGCCAGCAGCCAAGGACAGGGAATTGGTGGTGAAAAACTGTTTTTT. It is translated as CASSQGQGIGGEKLFF.

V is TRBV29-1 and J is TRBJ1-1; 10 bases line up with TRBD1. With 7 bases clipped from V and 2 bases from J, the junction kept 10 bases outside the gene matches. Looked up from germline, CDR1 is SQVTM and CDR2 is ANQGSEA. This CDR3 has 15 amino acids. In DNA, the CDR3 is TGCAGCGCTCAACCATGGACAGGGGGAAACACTGAAGCTTTCTTT. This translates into CSAQPWTGGNTEAFF.

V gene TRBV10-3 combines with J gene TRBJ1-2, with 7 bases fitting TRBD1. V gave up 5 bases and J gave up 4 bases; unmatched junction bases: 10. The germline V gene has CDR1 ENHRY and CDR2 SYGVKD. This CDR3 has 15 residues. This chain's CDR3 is CAISIGTEPVYGYTF. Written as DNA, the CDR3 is TGTGCCATCAGTATAGGGACAGAGCCTGTCTATGGCTACACCTTC.

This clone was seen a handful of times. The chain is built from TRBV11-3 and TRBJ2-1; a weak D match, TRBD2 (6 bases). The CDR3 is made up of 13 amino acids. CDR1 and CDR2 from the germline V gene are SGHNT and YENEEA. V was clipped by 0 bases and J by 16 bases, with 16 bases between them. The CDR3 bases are TGTGCCAGCAGCTTAGATCAAGAGGGACTTATCTTCTTC. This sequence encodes CASSLDQEGLIFF.

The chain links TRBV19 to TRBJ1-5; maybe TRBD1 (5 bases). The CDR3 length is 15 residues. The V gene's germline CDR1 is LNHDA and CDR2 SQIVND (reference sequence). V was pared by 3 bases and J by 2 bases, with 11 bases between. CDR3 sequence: CASSIGGEGNQPQHF. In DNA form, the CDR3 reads TGTGCCAGTAGTATCGGGGGTGAGGGCAATCAGCCCCAGCATTTT.

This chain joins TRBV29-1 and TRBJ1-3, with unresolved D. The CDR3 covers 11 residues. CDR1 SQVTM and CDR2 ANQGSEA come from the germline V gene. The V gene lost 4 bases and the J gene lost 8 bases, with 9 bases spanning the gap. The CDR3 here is CSVARGDTIYF. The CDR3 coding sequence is TGCAGCGTTGCAAGAGGCGACACCATATATTTT.

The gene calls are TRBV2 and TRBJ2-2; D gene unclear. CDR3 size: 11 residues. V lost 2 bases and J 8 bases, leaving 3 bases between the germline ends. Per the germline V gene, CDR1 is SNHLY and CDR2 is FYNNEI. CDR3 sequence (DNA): TGTGCCAGCAGTGAACCGGGGGAGCTGTTTTTT. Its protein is CASSEPGELFF.